This T cell receptor (beta chain) was obtained from a study of glioma-infiltrating T cells. TCR alpha and beta CDR3 regions were amplified from RNA using iRepertoire nested multiplex PCR. For one-step reverse transcription and amplification, about 85-400 ng of tissue mRNA or PBMC total RNA was used. TCRdb re-analysed the multiplex PCR reads in MiXCR, keeping a single row per CDR3 protein. This sample has roughly 120,000 distinct CDR3 sequences, with around 23% found just once. Ten or more counts support this clonotype. Germline CDR1 is LGHDT and CDR2 is YNNKEL (reference sequence). The CDR3 totals 11 residues. The V end was cut by 5 bases, the J end by 7 bases, with 9 bases between.

The chain joins TRBV3-1 to TRBJ2-7; D not certain. The sequenced sample was glioma tissue, nonneoplastic brain tissue, or PBMCs (not recorded which). This sequence originates from a human donor with low-grade glioma or glioblastoma, undergoing nonglioma brain surgery, or in good health (not recorded which). The chain's CDR3 is CASSSGSEQYF. The CDR3 DNA reads TGTGCCAGCAGCTCGGGTAGTGAGCAGTACTTC.